What follows describes a single T cell receptor (beta chain). This entry is derived from a study of blood T cell repertoires in COVID-19. Study-level information: The analysed material was cDNA or gDNA that came from T cells, B-cell-depleted T cells, or PBMCs.

Germline V gene lookup returns CDR1 SGHVS and CDR2 FNYEAQ. This CDR3 has 15 amino acids. Trimming pared 2 bases from V and 3 bases from J, leaving 14 bases between. Original handling: Amplifying reference gene primers gave estimates of nucleated cell counts. Produced via immunoSEQ multiplex PCR; TCRdb's table is partial and in-frame only. Clonal size and the V and J genes are those of that table, whereas D and trimming came from the DNA. Of 54,000 or so clones listed, around 83% are singletons. The TCR sequence derives from a woman aged 80 or older with acute or convalescent COVID-19. The V gene is TRBV7-6, the J gene TRBJ2-7; the D is unclear. The source material was peripheral blood. The CDR3 DNA follows: TGTGCCAGCAGCTTAACCCCTCTGAGTCGCTACGAGCAGTACTTC. It is translated as CASSLTPLSRYEQYF.